This TCR beta chain was sequenced for a study of T-cell memory formation after mild COVID-19. TCRdb processed the 5' RACE reads anew with MiXCR; each CDR3 protein has one entry. The table includes about 100,000 distinct CDR3 sequences, 15% to 20% detected once. Points from the study as a whole: That cross-reactive memory joined was suggested by some responding clones appearing in pre-infection memory. Shrinking CD4+ clones resided mostly in CM and EM, and CD8+ ones in EMRA.

This clonotype was counted a few times. Its target is not known. J was trimmed by 5 bases and V by 3 bases; bases with no gene match: 5. The germline V gene has CDR1 KGHSH and CDR2 LQKENI. The CDR3 loop spans 15 amino acids. The rearrangement uses TRBV18 and TRBJ2-3, with TRBD1 matching over 10 bases. The origin of this receptor is a man younger than 30 who had mild COVID-19 (a few samples of this study predate the infection). Cell type and time point are not known. The sequencing input was PBMCs or a T cell subset sorted from them (not recorded which). The CDR3 DNA reads TGTGCCAGCTCACCCCGACAGGGGGCTGTAGATACGCAGTATTTT. Translated, it gives CASSPRQGAVDTQYF.